This T cell receptor beta chain was recorded in a study of T cells after posttransplantation cyclophosphamide. Findings of the study overall: Later post-transplant blood repertoires were often dominated by donor CD8+ memory clones. After PTCy, TRB diversity resembled that of CNI/methotrexate controls. Skin or GI-infiltrating T cells shared few TRB sequences with blood.

Profiled with immunoSEQ multiplex PCR; TCRdb holds only in-frame clones, not every one. This table has tens of thousands of clones, roughly 92% appearing once. This CDR3 spans 14 amino acids. V lost 2 bases and J lost 1; bases outside the gene matches: 0. Per the germline V gene, CDR1 is MNHEY and CDR2 is SVGAGI. This clone occurred once. Its antigen is unidentified. On the day of bone marrow donation, the related graft donor provided peripheral blood. The chain employs TRBV6-5 and TRBJ1-1; 8 positions agree with TRBD1. The sample comprised PBMCs. This TCR was recovered from a woman aged 45-60 years in good health and a related stem cell transplant donor. CDR3 region: CASSYGTGNTEAFF. The DNA of the CDR3 is TGTGCCAGCAGTTACGGGACAGGGAACACTGAAGCTTTCTTT.